The 12 T cell receptor beta chains below come from one sample, sequenced in a study of graft-versus-host responses after intestinal transplantation. Here immunoSEQ multiplex PCR was the method, and the copy in TCRdb shows in-frame clones only, minus some. The sample records about 27,000 clones, approximately 87% being singletons. This sample comprised PBMCs, obtained 28 days after intestinal transplant. The receptors were gathered from a human patient who received an intestinal transplant, so some T cells may come from the graft donor.

The gene calls are TRBV7-8 and TRBJ2-7, with D uncertain. Trimming shortened V by 10 bases and J by 2 bases, and 15 bases separated the two germline ends. The CDR3 has 13 residues. CDR1 SGHVS and CDR2 FQNEAQ come from the germline V gene. DNA of the CDR3: TGTGCCACCCAAATCTTAGGTCCCTACGAGCAGTACTTC. This sequence encodes CATQILGPYEQYF.

The chain has TRBV7-6 and TRBJ2-5; tentative D call: TRBD1 (6 bases). The J call may be in error: the DNA end matches TRBJ2-7 better. From germline, CDR1 is SGHVS and CDR2 FNYEAQ. The CDR3 spans 14 residues. For the CDR3, the DNA is TGTGCCAGCAGCTTAGAGGCAGGGGATTACGAGCAGTACTTC. Its translation is CASSLEAGDYEQYF.

This clone occurred once. The CDR3 coding sequence is TGTGCCAGCACCGGGACCTCGGGGTACGAGCAGTACTTC. Its translation is CASTGTSGYEQYF. The V call is TRBV7-9, the J call TRBJ2-7; D could derive from TRBD1 or TRBD2 (5 bases each). The CDR3 has 13 amino acids. Germline CDR1 reads SEHNR; CDR2 reads FQNEAQ (reference sequence). V was clipped by 7 bases and J by 4 bases, with 14 bases between them.

This chain connects TRBV5-1 to TRBJ2-1, with 7 bases lining up with TRBD2. V trimming: 2 bases; J trimming: 8 bases; junction bases outside the gene matches: 10. The germline V gene encodes CDR1 SGHRS and CDR2 YFSETQ. This CDR3 spans 15 amino acids. CDR3 sequence (DNA): TGCGCCAGCAGCTTCGTGACTAGCAGGCTGGATGAGCAGTTCTTC. Translation gives CASSFVTSRLDEQFF.

The chain is built from TRBV19 and TRBJ2-5, with no clear D. V dropped 1 base and J dropped 4 bases, with 4 bases sitting between them. Germline CDR1 reads LNHDA; CDR2 reads SQIVND (reference sequence). The CDR3 spans 12 residues. CDR3 DNA: TGTGCCAGTAGTATAGGGAGAGAGACCCAGTACTTC. Amino acid sequence: CASSIGRETQYF.

To note about this clone: Germline is not matched at one junction end, which may reflect a read error. The CDR3 region is CASSSTDKKDF. The CDR3 DNA is TGTGCCAGCAGCTCGACGGACAAGAAGGACTTC. The J gene is TRBJ2-7, the V gene TRBV5-5, with D perhaps TRBD1 (5 bases). CDR1 is SGHKS and CDR2 is YYEKEE in the germline V gene (reference sequence). The CDR3 is 11 amino acids.

This chain uses TRBV7-9 with TRBJ2-3; D may be TRBD2 (5 bases). From germline, CDR1 is SEHNR and CDR2 FQNEAQ (reference sequence). Trimming removed 2 bases from V and 2 bases from J, with 23 bases in between. The CDR3 is 19 amino acids. The CDR3 DNA is TGTGCCAGCAGCTTAATTTCAATCGGGGTCCCCTGGCTCACAGATACGCAGTATTTT. This translates into CASSLISIGVPWLTDTQYF. Using reference TRBV7-9 and TRBJ2-3 for the parts outside the CDR3, the full variable domain is DTGVSQNPRHKITKRGQNVTFRCDPISEHNRLYWYRQTLGQGPEFLTYFQNEAQLEKSRLLSDRFSAERPKGSFSTLEIQRTEQGDSAMYLCASSLISIGVPWLTDTQYFGPGTRLTVL.

The sample holds a few counts of this clone. This sequence joins TRBV10-3 and TRBJ2-7; D is possibly TRBD1 (6 bases). V lost 10 bases, J lost 0 bases, and 16 bases lay in between. From germline, CDR1 is ENHRY and CDR2 SYGVKD. The CDR3 loop spans 14 amino acids. The CDR3 loop reads CATNQGHLSYEQYF. DNA of the CDR3: TGTGCCACCAATCAGGGGCACCTCTCCTACGAGCAGTACTTC.

This clone appeared a few times. The chain uses TRBV6-5 and TRBJ2-1; 10 bases are a match to TRBD1. The CDR3 consists of 15 residues. CDR1 and CDR2 from the germline V gene are MNHEY and SVGAGI. V lost 6 bases and J lost 6; bases outside the gene matches: 8. CDR3 sequence (DNA): TGTGCCAGCAGACCCGGGACAGGGGTCTCCAATGAGCAGTTCTTC. Translation gives CASRPGTGVSNEQFF.

The chain uses TRBV27 and TRBJ2-5, with D perhaps TRBD1 or TRBD2 (5 bases each). Trimming stripped 3 bases from V and 0 bases from J, with 14 bases between. This CDR3 contains 16 residues. The V gene's germline CDR1 is MNHEY and CDR2 SMNVEV (reference sequence). CDR3 amino acids: CASSLSGWGYQETQYF. CDR3 nucleotides: TGTGCCAGCAGTTTGTCAGGGTGGGGGTACCAAGAGACCCAGTACTTC.

V gene TRBV6-6 combines with J gene TRBJ2-7; 9 positions agree with TRBD2. Germline trimming cut 7 bases from V and 6 bases from J; bases unmatched to any gene: 16. This CDR3 spans 16 amino acids. Germline V lookup: CDR1 MNHNY, CDR2 SVGAGI (reference sequence). The CDR3 region is CASTPGAGGTSGEQYF. The CDR3 DNA reads TGTGCCAGCACCCCTGGGGCGGGAGGGACTTCCGGCGAGCAGTACTTC.

This clone was observed once. CDR3 nucleotide sequence: TGTGCCAGCAGCCAGGGGGGGACCCAGTACTTC. Translated: CASSQGGTQYF. This chain links TRBV11-3 with TRBJ2-5; weak D call: TRBD1 (7 bases). The V gene lost 5 bases and the J gene lost 7 bases, with 8 bases spanning the gap. Germline CDR1 is SGHNT and CDR2 is YENEEA. CDR3 length: 11 amino acids.